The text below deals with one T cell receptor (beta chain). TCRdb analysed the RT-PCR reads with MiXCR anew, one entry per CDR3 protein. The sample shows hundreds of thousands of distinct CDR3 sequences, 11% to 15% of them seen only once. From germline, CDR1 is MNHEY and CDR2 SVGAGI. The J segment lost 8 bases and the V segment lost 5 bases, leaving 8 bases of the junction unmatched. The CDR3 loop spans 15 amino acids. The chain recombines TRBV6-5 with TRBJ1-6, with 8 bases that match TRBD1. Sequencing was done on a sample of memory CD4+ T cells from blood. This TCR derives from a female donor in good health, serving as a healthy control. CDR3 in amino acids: CASSRMDRDYSPLHF. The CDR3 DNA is TGTGCCAGCAGTAGAATGGACAGGGATTATTCACCCCTCCACTTT.